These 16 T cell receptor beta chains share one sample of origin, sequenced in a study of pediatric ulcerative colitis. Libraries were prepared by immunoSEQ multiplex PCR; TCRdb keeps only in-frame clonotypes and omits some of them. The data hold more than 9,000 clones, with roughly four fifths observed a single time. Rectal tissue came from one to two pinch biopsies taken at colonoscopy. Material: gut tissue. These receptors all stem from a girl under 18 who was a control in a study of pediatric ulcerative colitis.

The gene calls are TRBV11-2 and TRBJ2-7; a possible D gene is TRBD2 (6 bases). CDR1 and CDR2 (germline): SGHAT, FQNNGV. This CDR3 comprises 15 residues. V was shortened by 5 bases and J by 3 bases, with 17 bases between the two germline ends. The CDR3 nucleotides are TGTGCCAGCAGCCTCGTCAGGACTACCATCTACGAGCAGTACTTC. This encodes CASSLVRTTIYEQYF.

The CDR3 here is CASSGGTGVATGELFF. The CDR3 region has the DNA TGTGCCAGCAGTGGGGGGACAGGGGTGGCCACCGGGGAGCTGTTTTTT. The genes are TRBV2 and TRBJ2-2; 10 positions agree with TRBD1. Germline CDR1 is SNHLY and CDR2 is FYNNEI. The ends lost 4 bases at V and 4 bases at J; junction bases unmatched: 6. The CDR3 runs 16 residues. Combining the CDR3 with reference TRBV2 and TRBJ2-2 gives the whole variable domain EPEVTQTPSHQVTQMGQEVILRCVPISNHLYFYWYRQILGQKVEFLVSFYNNEISEKSEIFDDQFSVERPDGSNFTLKIRSTKLEDSAMYFCASSGGTGVATGELFFGEGSRLTVL.

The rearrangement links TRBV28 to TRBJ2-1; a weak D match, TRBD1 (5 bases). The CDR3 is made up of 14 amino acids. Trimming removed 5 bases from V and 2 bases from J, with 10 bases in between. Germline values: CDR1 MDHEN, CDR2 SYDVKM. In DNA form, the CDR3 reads TGTGCCAGCAGTACACCGGACACCTACAATGAGCAGTTCTTC. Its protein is CASSTPDTYNEQFF.

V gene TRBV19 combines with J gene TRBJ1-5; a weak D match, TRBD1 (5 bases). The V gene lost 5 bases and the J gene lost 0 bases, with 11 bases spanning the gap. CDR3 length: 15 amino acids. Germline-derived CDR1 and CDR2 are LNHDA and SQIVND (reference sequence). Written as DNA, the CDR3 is TGTGCCAGTAGTGGACCAGGGACTAGCAATCAGCCCCAGCATTTT. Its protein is CASSGPGTSNQPQHF. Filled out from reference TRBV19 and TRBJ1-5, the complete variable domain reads DGGITQSPKYLFRKEGQNVTLSCEQNLNHDAMYWYRQDPGQGLRLIYYSQIVNDFQKGDIAEGYSVSREKKESFPLTVTSAQKNPTAFYLCASSGPGTSNQPQHFGDGTRLSIL.

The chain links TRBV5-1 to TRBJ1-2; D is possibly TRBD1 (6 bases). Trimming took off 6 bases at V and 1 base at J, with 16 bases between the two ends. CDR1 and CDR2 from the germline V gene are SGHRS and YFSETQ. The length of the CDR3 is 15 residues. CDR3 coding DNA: TGCGCCAGCAACCTAGGGGGGGCCAATAACTATGGCTACACCTTC. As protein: CASNLGGANNYGYTF.

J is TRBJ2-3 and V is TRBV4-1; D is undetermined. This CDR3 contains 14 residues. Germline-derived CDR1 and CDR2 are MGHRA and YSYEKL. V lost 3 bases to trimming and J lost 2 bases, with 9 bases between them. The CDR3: CASSQTEFTDTQYF. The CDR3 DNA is TGCGCCAGCAGCCAGACGGAATTCACAGATACGCAGTATTTT.

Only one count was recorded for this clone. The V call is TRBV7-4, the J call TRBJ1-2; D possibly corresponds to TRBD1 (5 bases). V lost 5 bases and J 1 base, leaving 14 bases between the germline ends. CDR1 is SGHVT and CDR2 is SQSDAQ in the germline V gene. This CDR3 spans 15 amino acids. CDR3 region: CASSPVTDFNYGYTF. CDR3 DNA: TGTGCCAGCAGCCCAGTGACAGATTTTAACTATGGCTACACCTTC.

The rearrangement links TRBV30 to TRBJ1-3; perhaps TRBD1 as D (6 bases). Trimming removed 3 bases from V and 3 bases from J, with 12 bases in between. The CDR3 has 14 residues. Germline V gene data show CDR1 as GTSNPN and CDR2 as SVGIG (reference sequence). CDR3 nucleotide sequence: TGTGCCTGGAGAGTCAGGGGTCGTGGAAACACCATATATTTT. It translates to CAWRVRGRGNTIYF.

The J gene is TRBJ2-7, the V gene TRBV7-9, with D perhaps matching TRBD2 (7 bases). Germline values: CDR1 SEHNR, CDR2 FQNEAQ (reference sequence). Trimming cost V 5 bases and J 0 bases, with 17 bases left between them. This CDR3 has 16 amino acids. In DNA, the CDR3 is TGTGCCAGCAGCGCCACGCGGGGGACAAGCTCCTACGAGCAGTACTTC. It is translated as CASSATRGTSSYEQYF.

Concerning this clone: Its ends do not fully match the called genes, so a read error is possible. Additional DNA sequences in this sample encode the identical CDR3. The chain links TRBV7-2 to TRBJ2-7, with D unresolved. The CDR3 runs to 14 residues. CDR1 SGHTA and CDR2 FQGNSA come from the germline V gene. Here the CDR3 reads CASSLGYFWGEQYF. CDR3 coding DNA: TGTGCCAGTAGCTTAGGGTACTTCTGGGGCGAGCAGTACTTC.

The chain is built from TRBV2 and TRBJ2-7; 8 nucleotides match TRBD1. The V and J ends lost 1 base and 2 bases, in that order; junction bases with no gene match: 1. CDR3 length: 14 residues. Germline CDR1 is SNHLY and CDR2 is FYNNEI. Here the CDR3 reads CASSEDRGTYEQYF. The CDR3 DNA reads TGTGCCAGCAGTGAAGACAGGGGGACCTACGAGCAGTACTTC. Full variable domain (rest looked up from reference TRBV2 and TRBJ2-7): EPEVTQTPSHQVTQMGQEVILRCVPISNHLYFYWYRQILGQKVEFLVSFYNNEISEKSEIFDDQFSVERPDGSNFTLKIRSTKLEDSAMYFCASSEDRGTYEQYFGPGTRLTVT.

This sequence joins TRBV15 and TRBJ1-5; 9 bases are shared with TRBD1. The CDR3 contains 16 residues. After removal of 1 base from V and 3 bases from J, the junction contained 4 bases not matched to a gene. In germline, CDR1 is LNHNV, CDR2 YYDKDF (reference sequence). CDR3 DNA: TGTGCCACCAGCAGAGGCGGGGACAGGGACAATCAGCCCCAGCATTTT. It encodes CATSRGGDRDNQPQHF. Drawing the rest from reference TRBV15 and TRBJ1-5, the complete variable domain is DAMVIQNPRYQVTQFGKPVTLSCSQTLNHNVMYWYQQKSSQAPKLLFHYYDKDFNNEADTPDNFQSRRPNTSFCFLDIRSPGLGDTAMYLCATSRGGDRDNQPQHFGDGTRLSIL.

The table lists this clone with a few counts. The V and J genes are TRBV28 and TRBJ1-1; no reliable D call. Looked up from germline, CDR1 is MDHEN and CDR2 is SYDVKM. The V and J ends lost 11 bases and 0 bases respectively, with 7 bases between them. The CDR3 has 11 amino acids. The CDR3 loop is CACTLNTEAFF. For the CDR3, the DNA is TGTGCCTGTACACTGAACACTGAAGCTTTCTTT.

The CDR3 protein is CASSPDPGTGSYEQYF. CDR3 nucleotides: TGTGCCAGCAGCCCAGACCCGGGGACAGGATCCTACGAGCAGTACTTC. The V and J genes are TRBV5-4 and TRBJ2-7; TRBD1 agrees at 8 bases. The CDR3 spans 16 residues. Germline V gene sequence: CDR1 SGHNT, CDR2 YYREEE (reference sequence). V shed 4 bases, J shed 1 base, and the junction held 10 bases outside the gene matches.

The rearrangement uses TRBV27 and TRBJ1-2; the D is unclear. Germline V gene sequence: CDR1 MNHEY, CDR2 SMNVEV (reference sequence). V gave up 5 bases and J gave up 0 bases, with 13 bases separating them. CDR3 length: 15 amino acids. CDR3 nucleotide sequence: TGTGCCAGCAGTATATTGGGGAGCGCTAACTATGGCTACACCTTC. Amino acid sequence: CASSILGSANYGYTF.

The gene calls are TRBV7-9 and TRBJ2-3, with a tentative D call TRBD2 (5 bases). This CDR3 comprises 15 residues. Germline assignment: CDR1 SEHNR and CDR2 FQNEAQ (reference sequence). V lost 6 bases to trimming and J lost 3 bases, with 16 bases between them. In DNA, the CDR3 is TGTGCCAGCAGTCCATCCCGGGGTGGGACAGATACGCAGTATTTT. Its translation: CASSPSRGGTDTQYF.